This entry lists 14 T cell receptor beta chains sequenced from one sample in a study of cytomegalovirus exposure and HLA in healthy donors. The PCR used 60 Vbeta and 13 Jbeta primers. Sequencing used immunoSEQ multiplex PCR; TCRdb keeps in-frame clones, though not all of them. Seen here are about 120,000 clones, around two thirds observed once, and the top ten hold roughly 9.8%. Specimen: PBMCs. The receptors originated from a woman aged 40 to 50 in good health and CMV-seropositive.

V is TRBV9 and J is TRBJ2-7; TRBD1 might be the D (6 bases). Germline V gene data show CDR1 as SGDLS and CDR2 as YYNGEE. The CDR3 contains 13 residues. V was cut by 2 bases and J by 7 bases, with 13 bases left in between. The CDR3 DNA reads as TGTGCCAGCAGCGTGACAGGATCTGGGGAGCAGTACTTC. This codes for CASSVTGSGEQYF.

J is TRBJ2-1 and V is TRBV25-1, with D hard to call. This CDR3 is 10 amino acids long. Looked up from germline, CDR1 is MGHDK and CDR2 is SYGVNS. The ends were cut back, 4 bases at V and 9 bases at J, with 4 bases in the middle. The CDR3 protein is CASSAGEQFF. The CDR3, as DNA: TGTGCCAGCAGTGCAGGTGAGCAGTTCTTC.

The V and J genes are TRBV6-1 and TRBJ2-3; TRBD1 matches at 9 bases. The CDR3 is made up of 13 amino acids. Germline V CDR1 and CDR2: MNHNS, SASEGT. Trimming cost V 5 bases and J 6 bases; bases outside gene matches: 3. The CDR3 DNA reads TGTGCCAGCAGTCGTGGACAGGGGGATACGCAGTATTTT. This codes for CASSRGQGDTQYF.

This clone occurred once. This chain links TRBV12-5 with TRBJ2-5, with 9 bases lining up with TRBD2. This CDR3 contains 14 residues. CDR1 is LGHNT and CDR2 is FRNRAP in the germline V gene. J was trimmed by 6 bases and V by 7 bases; bases with no gene match: 9. CDR3 DNA sequence: TGTGCTAGTGTAGCGGGAGCTCTCCCCCAGACCCAGTACTTC. Translated: CASVAGALPQTQYF.

The CDR3 nucleotides read TGTGCCAGCAGTGGGGGGTGGCTGCCTGGGGATCAAGAGACCCAGTACTTC. Amino acid sequence: CASSGGWLPGDQETQYF. The V gene is TRBV9, the J gene TRBJ2-5; D may be TRBD2 (6 bases). CDR3 size: 17 residues. The germline V gene has CDR1 SGDLS and CDR2 YYNGEE. Trimming removed 5 bases at V and 2 bases at J, with 22 bases between.

The CDR3 nucleotides read TGTGCCAGCTCACCGGAAACGGGACAGGGCCTGTTCTCCGGGGAGCTGTTTTTT. This gives the protein CASSPETGQGLFSGELFF. The chain carries TRBV18 and TRBJ2-2, with 9 bases that match TRBD1. Per germline, CDR1 KGHSH and CDR2 LQKENI. V gave up 3 bases and J gave up 6 bases; unmatched junction bases: 14. The CDR3 is 18 amino acids.

This clone was seen more than once but under ten times. The chain joins TRBV19 to TRBJ2-5, with TRBD2 as a possible D gene (6 bases). V was clipped by 6 bases and J by 0 bases, with 14 bases between them. The CDR3 spans 15 residues. The germline CDR1 and CDR2 sequences are LNHDA and SQIVND (reference sequence). This chain's CDR3 is CASSGIAADQETQYF. CDR3 nucleotides: TGTGCCAGTAGCGGGATAGCGGCGGACCAAGAGACCCAGTACTTC.

The chain recombines TRBV7-9 with TRBJ2-5, with 12 bases that match TRBD2. Germline CDR1 is SEHNR and CDR2 is FQNEAQ (reference sequence). CDR3 length: 16 amino acids. J gave up 5 bases and V 4 bases, and 8 bases lay outside the gene matches. Here the CDR3 DNA reads TGTGCCAGCAGCTCCCGACTAGCGGGAGTCCTGGAGACCCAGTACTTC. Protein sequence: CASSSRLAGVLETQYF.

This chain links TRBV28 with TRBJ1-4, with TRBD1 identical over 8 bases. The V gene's germline CDR1 is MDHEN and CDR2 SYDVKM. The CDR3 loop spans 15 amino acids. J lost 6 bases, V lost 5 bases, and 8 bases had no gene match. CDR3 bases: TGTGCCAGCAGTGTGACAGGGGCGCGGTATGAAAAACTGTTTTTT. It encodes CASSVTGARYEKLFF.

This clone was detected only a few times. The rearrangement links TRBV7-2 to TRBJ2-7, with 7 bases fitting TRBD2. Germline CDR1 reads SGHTA; CDR2 reads FQGNSA. CDR3 length: 14 residues. V dropped 0 bases and J dropped 4; count of bases not matched to a gene: 3. The CDR3: CASSLAAGLYEQYF. CDR3 nucleotide sequence: TGTGCCAGCAGCTTAGCAGCGGGGCTATACGAGCAGTACTTC.

The gene calls are TRBV30 and TRBJ1-2, with D unclear. Germline values: CDR1 GTSNPN, CDR2 SVGIG (reference sequence). The ends were cut back, 2 bases at V and 2 bases at J, with 6 bases in the middle. The CDR3 runs to 12 residues. CDR3 coding DNA: TGTGCCTGGAGTCGGGGAAACTATGGCTACACCTTC. It specifies CAWSRGNYGYTF. Full variable domain (missing parts from reference TRBV30 and TRBJ1-2): SQTIHQWPATLVQPVGSPLSLECTVEGTSNPNLYWYRQAAGRGLQLLFYSVGIGQISSEVPQNLSASRPQDRQFILSSKKLLLSDSGFYLCAWSRGNYGYTFGSGTRLTVV.

This chain uses TRBV7-3 with TRBJ2-5; 11 nucleotides line up with TRBD2. CDR3 length equals 15 residues. CDR1 and CDR2 (germline): SGHTA, FQGTGA. The V and J ends lost 2 bases and 2 bases, in that order; junction bases with no gene match: 1. The CDR3 protein is CASSLGLAGQETQYF. Here the CDR3 DNA reads TGTGCCAGCAGCTTAGGACTAGCGGGTCAAGAGACCCAGTACTTC.

The genes are TRBV2 and TRBJ2-5; 8 nucleotides match TRBD2. The V and J ends lost 4 bases and 9 bases, in that order; junction bases with no gene match: 19. Germline V gives CDR1 SNHLY, CDR2 FYNNEI. CDR3 length equals 17 residues. For the CDR3, the DNA is TGTGCCAGCAGTGTACAGGGAACTAGCGGCGTAGAGATGGCCCAGTACTTC. Its protein product is CASSVQGTSGVEMAQYF.

This chain connects TRBV6-5 to TRBJ2-3; 7 nucleotides align to TRBD1. The germline V gene encodes CDR1 MNHEY and CDR2 SVGAGI. The CDR3 spans 16 residues. J was trimmed by 8 bases and V by 2 bases; bases with no gene match: 13. In DNA, the CDR3 is TGTGCCAGCAGTTACACCGGGATAGGGGGCGGTGGTACGCAGTATTTT. Amino acid sequence: CASSYTGIGGGGTQYF.